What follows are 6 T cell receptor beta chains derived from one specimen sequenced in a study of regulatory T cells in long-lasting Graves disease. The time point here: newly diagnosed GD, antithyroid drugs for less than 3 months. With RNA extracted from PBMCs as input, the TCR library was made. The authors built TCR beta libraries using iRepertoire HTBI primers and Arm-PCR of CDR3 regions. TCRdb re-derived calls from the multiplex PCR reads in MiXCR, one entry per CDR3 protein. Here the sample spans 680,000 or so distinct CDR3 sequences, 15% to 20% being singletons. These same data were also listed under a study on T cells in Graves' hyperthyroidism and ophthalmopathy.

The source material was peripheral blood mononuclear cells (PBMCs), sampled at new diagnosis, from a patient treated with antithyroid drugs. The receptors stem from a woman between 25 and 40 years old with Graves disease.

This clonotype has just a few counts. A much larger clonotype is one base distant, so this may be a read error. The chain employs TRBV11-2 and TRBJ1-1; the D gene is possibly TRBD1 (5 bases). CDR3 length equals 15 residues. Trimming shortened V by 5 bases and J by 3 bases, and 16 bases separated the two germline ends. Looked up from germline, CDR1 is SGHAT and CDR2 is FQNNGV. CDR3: CASSDWGLGDTEAFF. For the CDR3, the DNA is TGTGCCAGCAGCGATTGGGGCCTGGGAGACACTGAAGCTTTCTTT.

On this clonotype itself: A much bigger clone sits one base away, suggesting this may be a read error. CDR3 in amino acids: CASSLKVTVSGFYEQYF. The CDR3 coding sequence is TGTGCCAGCAGCTTAAAGGTCACGGTTAGCGGGTTTTACGAGCAGTACTTC. The chain couples TRBV7-9 to TRBJ2-7; 7 nucleotides agree with TRBD2. Germline loops: CDR1 SEHNR, CDR2 FQNEAQ (reference sequence). V lost 2 bases to trimming and J lost 4 bases; unmatched junction nucleotides: 14. The CDR3 has 17 residues.

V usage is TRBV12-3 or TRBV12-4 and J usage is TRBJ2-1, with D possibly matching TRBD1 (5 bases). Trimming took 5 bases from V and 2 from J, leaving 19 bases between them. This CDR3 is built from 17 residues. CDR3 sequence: CASSKQPGIGPYNEQFF. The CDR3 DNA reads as TGTGCCAGCAGTAAACAACCAGGGATTGGTCCCTACAATGAGCAGTTCTTC.

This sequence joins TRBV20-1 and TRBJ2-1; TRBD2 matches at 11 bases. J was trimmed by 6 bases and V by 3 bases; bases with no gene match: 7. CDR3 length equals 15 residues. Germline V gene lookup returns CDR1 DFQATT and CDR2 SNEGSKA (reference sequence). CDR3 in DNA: TGCAGTGCTAGGCTGCTAGCGGGAGGTGGCAATGAGCAGTTCTTC. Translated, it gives CSARLLAGGGNEQFF.

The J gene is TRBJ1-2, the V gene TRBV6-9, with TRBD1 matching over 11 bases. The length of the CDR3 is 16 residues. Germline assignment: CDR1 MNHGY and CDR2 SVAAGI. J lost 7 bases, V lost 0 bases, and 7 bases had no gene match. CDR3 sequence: CASSYSKGQGAGGYTF. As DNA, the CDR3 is TGTGCCAGCAGTTATTCTAAAGGACAGGGGGCAGGTGGCTACACCTTC.

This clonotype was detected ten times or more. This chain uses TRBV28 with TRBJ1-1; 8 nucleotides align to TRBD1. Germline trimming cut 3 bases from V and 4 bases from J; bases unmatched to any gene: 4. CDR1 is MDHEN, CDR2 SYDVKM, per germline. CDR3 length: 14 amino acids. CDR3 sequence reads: CASSFHRGFTEAFF. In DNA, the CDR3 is TGTGCCAGCAGTTTTCACAGGGGGTTCACTGAAGCTTTCTTT. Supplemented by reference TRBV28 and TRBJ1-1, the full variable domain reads DVKVTQSSRYLVKRTGEKVFLECVQDMDHENMFWYRQDPGLGLRLIYFSYDVKMKEKGDIPEGYSVSREKKERFSLILESASTNQTSMYLCASSFHRGFTEAFFGQGTRLTVV.